The clone carrying this T cell receptor beta chain was counted many times. Its antigen is not identified. This entry comes from a study of Graves' ophthalmopathy and Graves' hyperthyroidism. Study conclusions and caveats: Blood also held most thyroid clonotypes expanded above 0.001 frequency.

Absence of ophthalmopathy within 18 months of follow-up defined stable hyperthyroidism. Physicians reached a diagnosis by relying on clinical symptoms, serum thyroxine, TRAb, thyroid ultrasound and orbital computed tomography. RNA transcripts were the template, and TCR beta CDR3 regions were amplified from them. Scientists carried out first-round RT-PCR using HTBI primers and then a second-round multiplex PCR. TCRdb processed the multiplex PCR reads anew with MiXCR; each CDR3 protein has one entry. The repertoire holds 300,000 to 450,000 distinct CDR3 sequences, with about 15% as singletons. Sequencing was done on a sample of peripheral blood. The sequence was obtained from an adult woman with stable Graves' hyperthyroidism.

DNA of the CDR3: TGTGCCAGCCTTAGGGCTTATAGCAATCAGCCCCAGCATTTT. This sequence encodes CASLRAYSNQPQHF. The rearrangement uses TRBV6-2 or TRBV6-3 and TRBJ1-5; D gene uncertain. CDR1 MNHEY and CDR2 SVGEGT come from the germline V gene. V lost 8 bases and J lost 0, with 11 bases in between. CDR3 length: 14 amino acids.